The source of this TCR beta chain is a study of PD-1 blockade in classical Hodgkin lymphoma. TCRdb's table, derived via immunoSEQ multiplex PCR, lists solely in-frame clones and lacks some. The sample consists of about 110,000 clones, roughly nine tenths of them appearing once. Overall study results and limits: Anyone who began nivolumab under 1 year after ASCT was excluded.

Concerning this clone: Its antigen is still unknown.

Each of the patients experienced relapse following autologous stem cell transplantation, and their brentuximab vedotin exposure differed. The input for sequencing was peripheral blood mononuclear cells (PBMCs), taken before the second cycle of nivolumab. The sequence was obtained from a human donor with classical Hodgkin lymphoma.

CDR3 amino acids: CASSLRDREYNEQFF. For the CDR3, the DNA is TGTGCCAGCAGCCTACGGGACAGGGAATACAATGAGCAGTTCTTC. The V and J genes are TRBV11-2 and TRBJ2-1, with 9 nucleotides matching TRBD1. The length of the CDR3 is 15 residues. V gave up 5 bases and J gave up 4 bases; unmatched junction bases: 6. Germline values: CDR1 SGHAT, CDR2 FQNNGV.